Below, 27 T cell receptor beta chains from the same sample are listed, as sequenced in a study of shared clonotypes between healthy human individuals (dated by TCRdb to between 2020 and 2021). Libraries were prepared through the immunoSEQ multiplex PCR assay. TCRdb obtained this table from immuneACCESS and retained in-frame rearrangements with V and J assigned. These tables miss some clones; where compared with another copy, unresolved V genes account for less than half of the shortfall, and the remainder is unexplained. The sample yields around 2.5 million clones; approximately 94% were counted once. The top ten constitute approximately 0.37% of the sample. Sequencing input: naive CD4+ T cells from PBMCs. The cell subset or site label here, explained by the study, means: CD45RA+ positively selected. Source of these receptors: a young man in good health. Some clones in this sample may be carry-over from other donors' samples.

CDR3 in amino acids: CASSLSTRYQPQHF. The CDR3 DNA follows: TGTGCCAGCAGTTTATCCACTAGATATCAGCCCCAGCATTTT. The chain couples TRBV28 to TRBJ1-5; unclear D gene. CDR3 length equals 14 residues. Trimming removed 1 base from V and 5 bases from J, with 9 bases in between. Germline-derived CDR1 and CDR2 are MDHEN and SYDVKM.

The gene calls are TRBV4-1 and TRBJ1-1; 12 nucleotides align to TRBD1. Germline trimming cut 2 bases from V and 4 bases from J; bases unmatched to any gene: 5. The CDR3 consists of 16 residues. CDR1 and CDR2 from the germline V gene are MGHRA and YSYEKL. The CDR3 sequence is CASSQSPGQGATEAFF. The DNA for the CDR3 is TGCGCCAGCAGCCAATCCCCGGGACAGGGGGCCACTGAAGCTTTCTTT.

For the CDR3, the DNA is TGTGCCAGCAGTTACTCGCAGGGGGCTACGGGAAACACCATATATTTT. Encoded protein: CASSYSQGATGNTIYF. The chain joins TRBV6-6 to TRBJ1-3; 8 nucleotides agree with TRBD1. In germline, CDR1 is MNHNY, CDR2 SVGAGI (reference sequence). J lost 4 bases, V lost 0 bases, and 5 bases had no gene match. The CDR3 runs 16 residues.

J is TRBJ1-2 and V is TRBV7-9; D is unresolved. The V and J ends lost 1 base and 2 bases respectively, with 8 bases between them. The germline V gene encodes CDR1 SEHNR and CDR2 FQNEAQ (reference sequence). The CDR3 has 14 amino acids. The CDR3 loop is CASSLETRNYGYTF. CDR3 nucleotides: TGTGCCAGCAGCTTAGAGACAAGAAACTATGGCTACACCTTC.

Comments on this clone: This CDR3 is also generated by other DNA sequences in the sample. The V gene is TRBV18, the J gene TRBJ1-1, with D perhaps TRBD1 (6 bases). V was clipped by 3 bases and J by 3 bases, with 11 bases between them. CDR1 KGHSH and CDR2 LQKENI come from the germline V gene. The CDR3 is 14 residues long. CDR3 coding DNA: TGTGCCAGCTCACCTGGGGGCCAGGACACTGAAGCTTTCTTT. This gives the protein CASSPGGQDTEAFF.

This chain uses TRBV4-2 with TRBJ2-7, with 7 bases lining up with TRBD1. There are 15 residues in the CDR3. J gave up 7 bases and V 0 bases, and 9 bases lay outside the gene matches. Germline V gives CDR1 LGHNA, CDR2 YNFKEQ. CDR3 bases: TGTGCCAGCAGCCAAGACGCCCAGGGGGATGTTGAGCAGTACTTC. Its protein product is CASSQDAQGDVEQYF.

This chain uses TRBV7-2 with TRBJ2-5; D gene unclear. Matching the DNA end better, TRBJ2-7 makes the J call doubtful. The CDR3 has 14 residues. Looked up from germline, CDR1 is SGHTA and CDR2 is FQGNSA. The chain's CDR3 is CASSLRLAGHEQYF. The DNA of the CDR3 is TGTGCCAGCAGCTTAAGACTTGCTGGGCACGAGCAGTACTTC.

The CDR3 DNA sequence: TGTGCCAGCAGTTACTCGGACATCGACCGGAATCAGCCCCAGCATTTT. Encoded protein: CASSYSDIDRNQPQHF. The chain employs TRBV6-5 and TRBJ1-5, with D possibly being TRBD1 (5 bases). V lost 0 bases and J 4 bases, leaving 13 bases between the germline ends. The length of the CDR3 is 16 residues. Germline V CDR1 and CDR2: MNHEY, SVGAGI.

This chain joins TRBV28 and TRBJ2-5, with D possibly matching TRBD2 (5 bases). V was pared by 5 bases and J by 1 base, with 14 bases between. Germline CDR1 MDHEN, CDR2 SYDVKM. CDR3 length equals 15 residues. CDR3: CASSPAPGFQETQYF. The CDR3 DNA reads as TGTGCCAGCAGTCCGGCCCCGGGGTTCCAAGAGACCCAGTACTTC.

The chain uses TRBV2 and TRBJ1-5, with no clear D. Per the germline V gene, CDR1 is SNHLY and CDR2 is FYNNEI. This CDR3 has 12 residues. Trimming shortened V by 3 bases and J by 11 bases, and 11 bases separated the two germline ends. The DNA of the CDR3 is TGTGCCAGCAGTGACCCCCCCGGCTCCCAGCATTTT. This encodes CASSDPPGSQHF.

This chain links TRBV29-1 with TRBJ2-7; a weak D match, TRBD2 (5 bases). The V gene lost 4 bases and the J gene lost 3 bases, with 13 bases spanning the gap. Germline V gene sequence: CDR1 SQVTM, CDR2 ANQGSEA. The CDR3 has 13 amino acids. The CDR3 spells CSVGRGQNYEQYF. CDR3 nucleotides: TGCAGCGTTGGACGAGGGCAGAACTACGAGCAGTACTTC.

This chain uses TRBV6-5 with TRBJ2-4, with D perhaps TRBD1 (5 bases). Trimming stripped 8 bases from V and 0 bases from J, with 14 bases between. The germline V gene encodes CDR1 MNHEY and CDR2 SVGAGI. This CDR3 has 15 residues. CDR3 in amino acids: CASHTGREAKNIQYF. In nucleotides, the CDR3 is TGTGCCAGCCACACAGGCCGAGAAGCCAAAAACATTCAGTACTTC.

The V call is TRBV5-1, the J call TRBJ2-5, with D unresolved. Germline-derived CDR1 and CDR2 are SGHRS and YFSETQ. The CDR3 sequence is 14 residues long. Trimming stripped 3 bases from V and 2 bases from J, with 11 bases between. CDR3 bases: TGCGCCAGCAGCTCGACAAGTTTTCAAGAGACCCAGTACTTC. Translation gives CASSSTSFQETQYF. Filled out from reference TRBV5-1 and TRBJ2-5, the complete variable domain reads KAGVTQTPRYLIKTRGQQVTLSCSPISGHRSVSWYQQTPGQGLQFLFEYFSETQRNKGNFPGRFSGRQFSNSRSEMNVSTLELGDSALYLCASSSTSFQETQYFGPGTRLLVL.

This sequence joins TRBV7-8 and TRBJ1-1; possibly TRBD1 for D (6 bases). There are 13 residues in the CDR3. Trimming removed 4 bases at V and 4 bases at J, with 10 bases between. Germline lookup yields CDR1 SGHVS and CDR2 FQNEAQ. CDR3 DNA: TGTGCCAGCAGCTCAACAGGGTTCACTGAAGCTTTCTTT. Protein: CASSSTGFTEAFF.

The chain combines TRBV28 with TRBJ2-3; D remains unclear. Germline values: CDR1 MDHEN, CDR2 SYDVKM. V was trimmed by 5 bases and J by 10 bases, leaving 13 bases between them. This CDR3 is built from 12 residues. The CDR3 region has the DNA TGTGCCAGCAGTCCCCGTGGCTGGCCGCAGTATTTT. Translating it yields CASSPRGWPQYF.

J is TRBJ2-1 and V is TRBV7-3, with D hard to call. Trimming shortened V by 0 bases and J by 4 bases, and 10 bases separated the two germline ends. Germline V gives CDR1 SGHTA, CDR2 FQGTGA. The CDR3 runs to 15 residues. DNA for the CDR3: TGTGCCAGCAGCTTAACTCCGGCGTCATACAATGAGCAGTTCTTC. It translates to CASSLTPASYNEQFF.

The chain links TRBV7-5 to TRBJ2-7. TRBV7-5 is a documented pseudogene. This CDR3 is 15 amino acids long. CDR3 sequence reads: CARSLLCHNPNEQYF. For the CDR3, the DNA is TGTGCCAGAAGCTTATTATGTCATAACCCCAACGAGCAGTACTTC.

This clone was observed a few times. The chain has TRBV4-1 and TRBJ2-1; a possible D gene is TRBD2 (5 bases). This CDR3 has 15 residues. CDR1 and CDR2 (germline): MGHRA, YSYEKL. Trimming removed 1 base from V and 4 bases from J, with 11 bases in between. The CDR3 nucleotides are TGCGCCAGCAGCCAAGTTTCGCAGCGGTACAATGAGCAGTTCTTC. The encoded protein is CASSQVSQRYNEQFF.

This chain uses TRBV2 with TRBJ1-4, with D possibly matching TRBD1 (6 bases). V lost 5 bases and J 12 bases, leaving 19 bases between the germline ends. In germline, CDR1 is SNHLY, CDR2 FYNNEI. This CDR3 has 14 amino acids. The CDR3 region has the DNA TGTGCCAGCAGTCCTCAGGGGTACCCTGGAGAACTGTTTTTT. Encoded protein: CASSPQGYPGELFF.

This rearrangement joins TRBV5-1 to TRBJ1-1; 8 nucleotides match TRBD1. From germline, CDR1 is SGHRS and CDR2 YFSETQ. The CDR3 runs 18 residues. With 0 bases clipped from V and 1 base from J, the junction kept 11 bases outside the gene matches. Here the CDR3 reads CASSLGLAGGVKNTEAFF. The CDR3 bases are TGCGCCAGCAGCTTGGGCCTGGCAGGGGGCGTAAAGAACACTGAAGCTTTCTTT.

The chain links TRBV28 to TRBJ1-1, with TRBD1 matching 9 bases. This CDR3 has 16 amino acids. Germline V gene lookup returns CDR1 MDHEN and CDR2 SYDVKM. Losses at the gene ends were 3 bases for V and 1 base for J; bases not matched to a gene: 6. CDR3 DNA sequence: TGTGCCAGCAGTTTTCGTACAGGGGGCACGAACACTGAAGCTTTCTTT. This sequence encodes CASSFRTGGTNTEAFF.

V usage is TRBV18 and J usage is TRBJ2-7, with D possibly TRBD2 on 5 matching bases. The CDR3 contains 16 residues. V was cut by 3 bases and J by 3 bases, with 18 bases left in between. In germline, CDR1 is KGHSH, CDR2 LQKENI. The CDR3 here is CASSPDASPSFYEQYF. CDR3 DNA: TGTGCCAGCTCACCGGATGCTAGCCCGAGTTTCTACGAGCAGTACTTC.

For the CDR3, the DNA is TGTGCCAGCAGCGGGGAGGTGGGCGGGAGAGTCTACGAGCAGTACTTC. Encoded protein: CASSGEVGGRVYEQYF. The V and J genes are TRBV21-1 and TRBJ2-7; the table assigns TRBD2, which was not confirmed against the DNA. TRBV21-1 is designated a pseudogene. This CDR3 spans 16 amino acids.

The V call is TRBV7-9, the J call TRBJ2-1, with 9 bases matching TRBD2. The J segment lost 9 bases and the V segment lost 5 bases, leaving 14 bases of the junction unmatched. Germline V lookup: CDR1 SEHNR, CDR2 FQNEAQ (reference sequence). The CDR3 sequence is 16 residues long. CDR3 nucleotides: TGTGCCAGCAGCATACCAGCGGGACTAGCAAGCGGTGAGCAGTTCTTC. Translating it yields CASSIPAGLASGEQFF. The variable domain in full, with the rest retrieved from reference TRBV7-9 and TRBJ2-1, is DTGVSQNPRHKITKRGQNVTFRCDPISEHNRLYWYRQTLGQGPEFLTYFQNEAQLEKSRLLSDRFSAERPKGSFSTLEIQRTEQGDSAMYLCASSIPAGLASGEQFFGPGTRLTVL.

The V and J genes are TRBV18 and TRBJ1-4; 9 bases align to TRBD1. The CDR3 loop spans 15 amino acids. V was clipped by 4 bases and J by 8 bases; unmatched bases: 8. Germline V lookup: CDR1 KGHSH, CDR2 LQKENI. Here the CDR3 reads CASSLETGGKEKLFF. CDR3 nucleotides: TGTGCCAGCTCACTGGAGACAGGGGGGAAAGAAAAACTGTTTTTT.

The rearrangement joins TRBV5-4 to TRBJ2-3; possibly TRBD2 for D (5 bases). Germline V gene lookup returns CDR1 SGHNT and CDR2 YYREEE (reference sequence). The CDR3 consists of 14 residues. Trimming took 0 bases from V and 5 from J, leaving 10 bases between them. This chain's CDR3 is CASSLELAGDTQYF. The CDR3 DNA is TGTGCCAGCAGCTTGGAACTGGCGGGAGATACGCAGTATTTT.

The chain employs TRBV28 and TRBJ1-1, with D uncertain. CDR3 size: 13 residues. The V gene's germline CDR1 is MDHEN and CDR2 SYDVKM. The ends were cut back, 2 bases at V and 4 bases at J, with 8 bases in the middle. Here the CDR3 DNA reads TGTGCCAGCAGTTTAGTCAAGGGCACTGAAGCTTTCTTT. Translation gives CASSLVKGTEAFF.